The entry that follows covers one T cell receptor beta chain sequence. This specimen comes from a study of T cells after yellow fever vaccination. On the study more broadly: When fractions had low cell numbers, they were prepared with SMART-Seq v4 Ultra Low Input.

Trimming removed 7 bases from V and 3 bases from J, with 12 bases in between. The length of the CDR3 is 13 residues. 5'RACE template switching generated TCR cDNA, adding a universal primer site and UMIs. TCRdb passed the 5' RACE reads through MiXCR, listing each CDR3 protein once. This sample carries 500,000 to 650,000 distinct CDR3 sequences, 9% to 15% of them seen once, and the ten largest clones take just under 15%. The chain has TRBV12-3 or TRBV12-4 and TRBJ2-5; D is possibly TRBD1 or TRBD2 (5 bases each). The TCR sequence derives from a man younger than 40 who received the YFV17D yellow fever vaccine. The sample was PBMCs, taken on the day of the yellow fever booster vaccination. The DNA for the CDR3 is TGTGCCAGCATGAGAGGGGCGGAAGAGACCCAGTACTTC. It encodes CASMRGAEETQYF.